These 5 T cell receptor beta chains originate from one sample sequenced in a study of OX40 agonist ivuxolimab in advanced cancers. Method: immunoSEQ multiplex PCR; TCRdb's copy keeps in-frame clones and lacks some. The repertoire holds tens of thousands of clones, nearly 90% seen once, with 40% to 55% in the top ten. This material consisted of CD4+ or CD8+ T cells sorted from blood, taken in a trial of the OX40 agonist ivuxolimab. The receptors were sampled from an adult with an advanced solid tumor such as melanoma, head and neck, liver or kidney cancer.

The chain is built from TRBV2 and TRBJ1-2, with D unclear. The ends were cut back, 8 bases at V and 0 bases at J, with 31 bases in the middle. CDR3 length: 20 residues. CDR1 is SNHLY and CDR2 is FYNNEI in the germline V gene. The CDR3 here is CASALVSSSVYSPSNYGYTF. The CDR3 nucleotides read TGTGCCAGCGCCTTGGTAAGTAGTTCGGTGTACTCTCCCTCTAACTATGGCTACACCTTC.

This clone was observed once. The V call is TRBV7-9, the J call TRBJ2-5, with D perhaps being TRBD1 or TRBD2 (5 bases each). This CDR3 is 16 amino acids long. Trimming left V 5 bases short and J 3 bases short, with 19 bases between. CDR1 is SEHNR, CDR2 FQNEAQ, per germline (reference sequence). CDR3 loop: CASSGPSGTTEETQYF. In DNA, the CDR3 is TGTGCCAGCAGCGGACCCTCGGGAACGACAGAAGAGACCCAGTACTTC.

The DNA of the CDR3 is TGTGCCAGCAGTTTTATGGCTAACACTGGGACAGATACGCAGTATTTT. Translating gives CASSFMANTGTDTQYF. V and J are TRBV27 and TRBJ2-3; no reliable D call. The CDR3 sequence is 16 residues long. The V gene's germline CDR1 is MNHEY and CDR2 SMNVEV (reference sequence). V was trimmed by 3 bases and J by 3 bases, leaving 16 bases between them.

This sequence joins TRBV14 and TRBJ1-1, with a weak D call TRBD1 (5 bases). Between the trimmed V and J ends, which lost 0 bases and 0 bases, there was a span of 11 bases. The CDR3 spans 16 residues. The germline CDR1 and CDR2 sequences are SGHDN and FVKESK. The CDR3 coding sequence is TGTGCCAGCAGCCAAGATTGGATCAGGGTGAACACTGAAGCTTTCTTT. It codes for CASSQDWIRVNTEAFF.

The chain employs TRBV6-5 and TRBJ2-5, with 7 bases that match TRBD2. The CDR3 has 14 amino acids. The germline V gene has CDR1 MNHEY and CDR2 SVGAGI. V was pared by 1 base and J by 3 bases, with 2 bases of the junction left unmatched. CDR3 in amino acids: CASSYWAGEETQYF. CDR3 nucleotides: TGTGCCAGCAGTTACTGGGCGGGGGAAGAGACCCAGTACTTC.